This T cell receptor (beta chain) was found in a study of CD8 T cells in Susac syndrome. RNA, at roughly 0.5 to 1 ug, was reverse transcribed with random hexamers. Amplification of TCR beta CDR3 was carried out by immunoSEQ multiplex PCR, which covered 54 Vbeta and 13 Jbeta segments. TCRdb re-derived calls from the immunoSEQ multiplex PCR reads in MiXCR, one entry per CDR3 protein. The sample contains around 180,000 distinct CDR3 sequences, around 94% of which appear only once. The V and J ends lost 4 bases and 0 bases respectively, with 10 bases between them. The CDR3 length is 14 residues. Germline values: CDR1 SGDLS, CDR2 YYNGEE. TCR beta was sequenced from blood CD8+ and CD4+ T cells. Fulfillment of recently defined diagnostic criteria for definite or probable disease was shown by the patients with Susac syndrome.

This TCR came from a human donor with Susac syndrome. The chain uses TRBV9 and TRBJ2-5; D is undetermined. Sequencing was performed on CD4+ T cells from PBMCs. CDR3 nucleotides: TGTGCCAGCAGCTTCGGCCTTAACCAAGAGACCCAGTACTTC. It codes for CASSFGLNQETQYF.